This T cell receptor beta chain was obtained from a study of shared clonotypes between healthy human individuals. In the study overall: Each donor's CD8 memory used one plate, CD8 naive two, each CD4 subset three.

This CDR3 has 13 residues. The ends were cut back, 3 bases at V and 3 bases at J, with 8 bases in the middle. The germline gives CDR1 SGHTA, CDR2 FQGNSA. This clone was detected ten times or more. Sequencing was performed with immunoSEQ multiplex PCR; in TCRdb, only in-frame clones are kept and a portion is missing. This repertoire shows around 720,000 clones, 73% found once; its top ten account for 1.5% to 2%. Adult donors, all healthy and HIV-negative, had no recent acute infections or vaccinations. This receptor was identified in a woman between 25 and 40 years old in good health. J is TRBJ1-1 and V is TRBV7-2; D uncertain. The sample consisted of memory CD4+ T cells sorted from blood. Documented subset: CD45RA-negative fraction. CDR3: CASSFQPYTEAFF. The CDR3 coding sequence is TGTGCCAGCAGCTTCCAACCGTACACTGAAGCTTTCTTT.